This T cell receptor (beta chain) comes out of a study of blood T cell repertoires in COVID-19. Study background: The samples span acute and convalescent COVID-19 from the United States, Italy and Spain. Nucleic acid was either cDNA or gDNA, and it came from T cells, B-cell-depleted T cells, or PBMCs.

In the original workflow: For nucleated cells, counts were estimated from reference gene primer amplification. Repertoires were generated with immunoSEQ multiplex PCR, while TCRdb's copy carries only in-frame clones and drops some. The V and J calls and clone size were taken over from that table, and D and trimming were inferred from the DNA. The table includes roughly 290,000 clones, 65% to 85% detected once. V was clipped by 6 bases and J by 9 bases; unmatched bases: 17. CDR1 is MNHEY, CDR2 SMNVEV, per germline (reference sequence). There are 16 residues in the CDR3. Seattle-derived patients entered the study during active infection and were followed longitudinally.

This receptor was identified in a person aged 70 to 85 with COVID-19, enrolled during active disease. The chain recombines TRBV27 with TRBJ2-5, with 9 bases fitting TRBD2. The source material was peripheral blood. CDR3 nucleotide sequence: TGTGCCAGCAGAGGACTAGCGCTAGGGGTGGTGACCCCCCAGTACTTC. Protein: CASRGLALGVVTPQYF.